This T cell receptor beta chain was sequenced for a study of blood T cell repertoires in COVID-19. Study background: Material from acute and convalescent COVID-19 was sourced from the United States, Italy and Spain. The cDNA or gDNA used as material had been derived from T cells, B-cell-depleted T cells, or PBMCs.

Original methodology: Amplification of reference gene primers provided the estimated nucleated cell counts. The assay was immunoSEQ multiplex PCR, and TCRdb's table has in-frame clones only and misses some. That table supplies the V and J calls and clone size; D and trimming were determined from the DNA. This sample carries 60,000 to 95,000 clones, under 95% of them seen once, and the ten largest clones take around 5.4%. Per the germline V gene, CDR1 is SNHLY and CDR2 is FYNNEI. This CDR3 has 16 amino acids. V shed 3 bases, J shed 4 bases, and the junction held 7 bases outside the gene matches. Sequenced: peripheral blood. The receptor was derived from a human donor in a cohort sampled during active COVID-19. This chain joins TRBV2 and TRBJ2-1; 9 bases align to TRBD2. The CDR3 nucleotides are TGTGCCAGCAGTGATGTAGCGCGGGGGGGATACAATGAGCAGTTCTTC. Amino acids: CASSDVARGGYNEQFF.